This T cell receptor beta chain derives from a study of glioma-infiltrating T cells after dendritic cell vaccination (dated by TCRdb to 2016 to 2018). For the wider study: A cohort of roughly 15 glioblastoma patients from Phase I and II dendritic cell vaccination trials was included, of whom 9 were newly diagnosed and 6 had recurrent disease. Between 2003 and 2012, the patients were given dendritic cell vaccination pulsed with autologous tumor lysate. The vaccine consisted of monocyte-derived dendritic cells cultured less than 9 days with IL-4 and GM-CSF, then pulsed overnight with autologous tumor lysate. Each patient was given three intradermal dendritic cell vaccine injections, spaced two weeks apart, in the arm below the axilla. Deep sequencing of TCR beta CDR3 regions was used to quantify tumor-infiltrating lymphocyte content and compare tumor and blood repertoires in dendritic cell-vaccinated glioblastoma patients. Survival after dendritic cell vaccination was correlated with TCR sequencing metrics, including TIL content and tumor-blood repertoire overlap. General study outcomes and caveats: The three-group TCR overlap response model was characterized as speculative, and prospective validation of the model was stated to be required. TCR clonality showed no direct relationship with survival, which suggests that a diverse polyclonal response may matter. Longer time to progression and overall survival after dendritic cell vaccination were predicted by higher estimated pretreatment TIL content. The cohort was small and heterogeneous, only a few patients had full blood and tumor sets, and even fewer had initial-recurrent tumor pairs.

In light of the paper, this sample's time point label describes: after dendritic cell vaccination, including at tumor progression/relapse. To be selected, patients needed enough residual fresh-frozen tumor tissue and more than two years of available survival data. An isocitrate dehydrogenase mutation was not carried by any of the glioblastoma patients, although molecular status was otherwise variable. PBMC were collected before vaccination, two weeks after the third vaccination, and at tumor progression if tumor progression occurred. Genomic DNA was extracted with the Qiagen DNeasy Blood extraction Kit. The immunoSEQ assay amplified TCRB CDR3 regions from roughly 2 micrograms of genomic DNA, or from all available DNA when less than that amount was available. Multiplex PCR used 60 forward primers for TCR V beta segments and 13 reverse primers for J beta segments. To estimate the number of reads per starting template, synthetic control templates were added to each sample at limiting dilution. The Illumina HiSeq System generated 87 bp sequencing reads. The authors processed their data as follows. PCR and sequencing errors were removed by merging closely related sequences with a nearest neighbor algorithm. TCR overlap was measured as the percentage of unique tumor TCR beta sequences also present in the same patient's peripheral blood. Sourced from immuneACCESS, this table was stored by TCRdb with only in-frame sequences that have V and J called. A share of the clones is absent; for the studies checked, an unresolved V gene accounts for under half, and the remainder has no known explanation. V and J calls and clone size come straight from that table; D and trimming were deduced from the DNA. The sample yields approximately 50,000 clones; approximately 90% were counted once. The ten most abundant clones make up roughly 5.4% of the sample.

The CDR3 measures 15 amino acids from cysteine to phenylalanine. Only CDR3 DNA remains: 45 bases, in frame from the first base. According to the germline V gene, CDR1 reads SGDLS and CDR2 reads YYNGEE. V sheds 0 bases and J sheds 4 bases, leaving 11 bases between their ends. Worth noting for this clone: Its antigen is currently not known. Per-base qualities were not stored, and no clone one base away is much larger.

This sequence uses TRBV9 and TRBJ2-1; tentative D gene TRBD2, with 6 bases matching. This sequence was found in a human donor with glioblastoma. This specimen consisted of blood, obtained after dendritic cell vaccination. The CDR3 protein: CASSVVAARYNEQFF. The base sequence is TGTGCCAGCAGCGTAGTAGCGGCTCGATACAATGAGCAGTTCTTC.